These T cell receptor beta chains were read from a single sample in a study of technical replicates of blood from a few donors. Only in-frame clones appear in the TCRdb table, and some are missing; sequencing was by immunoSEQ multiplex PCR. Altogether around 17,000 clones are present, over 75% being singletons, with the ten largest covering around 13%. Sequencing was performed on PBMCs. Source of these receptors: a human donor in good health. Each CDR3 is given with its conserved first and last residue.

TRBV19	TRBJ2-4	CASSIARGEDIQYF
TRBV5-1	TRBJ2-5	CASSSTGGMETQYF
TRBV6-4	TRBJ2-3	CASRCRTGVTDTQYF
TRBV6-1	TRBJ2-5	CASSRREGETQYF
TRBV5-6	TRBJ2-3	CASTLPNEREAQYF
TRBV11-3	TRBJ2-2	CASSRTSGRGTGELFF
TRBV9	TRBJ2-1	CASSGIAGTSYNEQFF
TRBV10-1	TRBJ2-1	CASSSGQGLAHEQFF
TRBV6-1	TRBJ2-2	CASSGQGDTGELFF
TRBV7-6	TRBJ1-4	CASSLEVGADEKLFF
TRBV4-1	TRBJ2-7	CASSQGQGVDEQYF
TRBV19	TRBJ1-1	CASSTQGATEAFF
TRBV10-2	TRBJ1-5	CASSERDRGLNQPQHF
TRBV6-5	TRBJ1-2	CASSYSNPQADGYTF
TRBV5-8	TRBJ2-2	CASSLDRGPITGELFF
TRBV15	TRBJ2-3	CATSRPPAGVNLDTQYF
TRBV6-6	TRBJ1-2	CASSSDSGYGYTF
TRBV9	TRBJ2-1	CASSVGGSGRNEQFF
TRBV1	TRBJ1-5	CTSSQVGTRLKNSNQPQHF
TRBV10-2	TRBJ1-5	CASSDREGQPQHF
TRBV6-6	TRBJ1-5	CASSYSSGNQPQHF
TRBV5-4	TRBJ2-1	CASSFDRGGEQFF
TRBV6-1	TRBJ1-3	CASSPGTGGNTIYF
TRBV2	TRBJ2-5	CASSERVSLGQGRETQYF
TRBV28	TRBJ2-7	CASTRQGADEQYF
TRBV7-8	TRBJ1-2	CASSQQGWGGGYTF
TRBV10-1	TRBJ2-1	CASSEPSGTSGRMGEQFF
TRBV10-3	TRBJ1-1	CAISATTGTNTEAFF
TRBV30	TRBJ2-5	CAWRVTGSYATQYF
TRBV14	TRBJ1-2	CASSRAGGAYGYTF
TRBV5-1	TRBJ2-1	CASSLTQDYNEQFF
TRBV6-6	TRBJ2-7	CASSYSTGGEQYF
TRBV10-3	TRBJ1-1	CAISLDRNTEAFF
TRBV21-1	TRBJ2-2	CASSKAVGLGQVWELFF
TRBV5-6	TRBJ1-5	CASSSYGPGGPQHF
TRBV30	TRBJ2-3	CACRRLNTDTQYF
TRBV18	TRBJ2-6	CASSPQNLLYGANVLTF
TRBV7-8	TRBJ2-2	CASSLVPEAATGELFF
TRBV9	TRBJ1-1	CASSKGAKNTEAFF
TRBV2	TRBJ1-1	CASSVQFPTEAFF
TRBV27	TRBJ2-7	CASGSTGFGAIGEQYF
TRBV11-2	TRBJ1-1	CASSSTGGRTKGTEAFF